These T cell receptor beta chains were read from a single sample in a study of regulatory T cells in long-lasting Graves disease. TCRdb ran MiXCR on the multiplex PCR reads and lists one entry per CDR3 protein. The sample has fewer than 400,000 distinct CDR3 sequences; around a fifth are singletons. The source was peripheral blood mononuclear cells (PBMCs), collected when the disease was refractory, from a patient treated with antithyroid drugs. The source of these receptors is a female donor with Graves disease. Each CDR3 is given with its conserved first and last residue. The D gene is left open where the match is weak. Rows give clone size only sometimes, using once, few, many, or a class for an expanded clone.

TRBV30	TRBJ2-3	NA	NA	CAWRRRTPREDTQYF	TGTGCCTGGAGAAGGCGGACTCCACGGGAAGATACGCAGTATTTT
TRBV4-1	TRBJ2-2	NA	NA	CASSQVLKPRDSGELFF	TGCGCCAGCAGCCAAGTCCTAAAACCGAGGGATTCCGGGGAGCTGTTTTTT
TRBV4-3	TRBJ1-4	NA	NA	CASSRDRSLLFF	TGCGCCAGCAGCCGAGACAGGTCGCTACTGTTTTTT
TRBV11-2	TRBJ2-7	few	NA	CASRNVRPFSYEQYF	TGTGCCAGCAGAAATGTACGGCCCTTCTCCTACGAGCAGTACTTC
TRBV5-6	TRBJ1-6	NA	NA	CASSLKTGAIYNSPLHF	TGTGCCAGCAGCTTGAAGACAGGCGCAATCTATAATTCACCCCTCCACTTT
TRBV10-3	TRBJ1-5	many	NA	CAISESAGDSNQPQHF	TGTGCCATCAGTGAGTCGGCAGGGGATAGCAATCAGCCCCAGCATTTT
TRBV10-3	TRBJ1-1	many	NA	CAISDKTVMNTEAFF	TGTGCCATCAGTGACAAAACGGTAATGAACACTGAAGCTTTCTTT
TRBV11-2	TRBJ1-1	many	TRBD1	CASSLRGTGFSGTEAFF	TGTGCCAGCAGCTTACGCGGGACAGGGTTTTCTGGCACTGAAGCTTTCTTT
TRBV28	TRBJ1-5	many	NA	CASSFLKRSNQPQHF	TGTGCCAGCAGTTTCCTGAAGCGGAGCAATCAGCCCCAGCATTTT
TRBV6-1	TRBJ1-2	NA	NA	CSAGGLNYGYTF	TGTTCTGCTGGGGGACTGAACTATGGCTACACCTTC
TRBV7-9	TRBJ1-2	NA	NA	CASLPPGPAYGYTF	TGTGCCAGCTTACCTCCGGGACCGGCCTATGGCTACACCTTC
TRBV3-1	TRBJ1-6	many	NA	CASSARSSPLHF	TGTGCCAGCAGCGCTAGGAGCTCACCCCTCCACTTT
TRBV12-3/TRBV12-4	TRBJ1-6	many	NA	CASSFRQGQNSPLHF	TGTGCCAGCAGTTTCCGCCAGGGGCAGAATTCACCCCTCCACTTT
TRBV3-1	TRBJ2-4	many	TRBD1	CASSQGQGAVDIQYF	TGTGCCAGCAGCCAAGGACAGGGGGCAGTGGACATTCAGTACTTC
TRBV6-2/TRBV6-3	TRBJ1-1	NA	NA	CASSDSKGPEEETEAFF	TGTGCCAGCAGTGACTCGAAGGGGCCCGAGGAGGAAACTGAAGCTTTCTTT
TRBV5-1	TRBJ2-4	few	NA	CASSLAPGGASKNIQYF	TGCGCCAGCAGCTTGGCACCGGGGGGCGCATCCAAAAACATTCAGTACTTC
TRBV2	TRBJ2-7	many	TRBD2	CASSVQLAPSYEQYF	TGTGCCAGCAGTGTTCAACTAGCGCCCTCCTACGAGCAGTACTTC
TRBV6-2/TRBV6-3	TRBJ1-2	NA	NA	CASSFTFNYGYTF	TGTGCCAGCAGTTTTACTTTTAACTATGGCTACACCTTC
TRBV6-1	TRBJ2-7	many	NA	CASARGSYEQYF	TGTGCCAGTGCGAGAGGGTCCTACGAGCAGTACTTC
TRBV28	TRBJ1-5	many	NA	CASSPYGGRYSNQPQHF	TGTGCCAGCAGTCCCTACGGGGGACGTTATAGCAATCAGCCCCAGCATTTT
TRBV15	TRBJ2-3	NA	NA	CATSRANLERRPTDTQYF	TGTGCCACCAGCAGAGCGAACCTCGAGCGGCGCCCCACAGATACGCAGTATTTT
TRBV28	TRBJ1-2	many	TRBD1	CASTGSGQRFYGYTF	TGTGCCAGCACAGGTTCGGGACAGCGCTTCTATGGCTACACCTTC
TRBV11-2	TRBJ2-5	many	TRBD2	CASSLVPTSGDTQETQYF	TGTGCCAGCAGCTTAGTTCCAACTAGCGGGGATACCCAAGAGACCCAGTACTTC
TRBV2	TRBJ1-2	NA	TRBD1	CASRVEQGLSYGYTF	TGTGCCAGCAGGGTAGAACAGGGGCTTTCCTATGGCTACACCTTC
TRBV7-8	TRBJ2-5	few	NA	CASSLSQTETQYF	TGTGCCAGCAGCTTAAGTCAGACGGAGACCCAGTACTTC
TRBV6-5	TRBJ2-7	many	NA	CASSYSTQGGGEQYF	TGTGCCAGCAGTTACTCCACGCAGGGTGGTGGAGAGCAGTACTTC
TRBV11-2	TRBJ1-6	many	TRBD1	CASSSPRDRGASPLHF	TGTGCCAGCAGCTCCCCCCGGGACAGGGGGGCTTCACCCCTCCACTTT
TRBV7-2	TRBJ2-7	few	NA	CASSSSRGRIGF	TGTGCCAGCAGCTCATCCCGGGGCAGGATTGGATTC
TRBV14	TRBJ1-2	NA	NA	CASSQVSGYGYTF	TGTGCCAGCAGCCAAGTATCGGGCTATGGCTACACCTTC
TRBV3-1	TRBJ1-2	many	TRBD1	CASSREGQGTGYTF	TGTGCCAGCAGCCGGGAGGGACAGGGGACCGGCTACACCTTC
TRBV5-1	TRBJ2-7	NA	TRBD1	CASRPPGQGFEQYF	TGCGCCAGCAGACCACCGGGACAGGGATTCGAGCAGTACTTC
TRBV6-1	TRBJ1-1	many	NA	CASQGTIRNTEAFF	TGTGCCAGCCAGGGCACCATAAGGAACACTGAAGCTTTCTTT
TRBV7-6	TRBJ1-1	few	TRBD1	CASSITAGGDSITEAFF	TGTGCCAGCAGCATCACGGCAGGGGGGGACTCGATCACTGAAGCTTTCTTT
TRBV9	TRBJ1-4	few	NA	CASSVGEANEKLFF	TGTGCCAGCAGCGTGGGGGAAGCTAATGAAAAACTGTTTTTT
TRBV20-1	TRBJ2-4	many	TRBD2	CSAREGGLAKNIQYF	TGCAGTGCTAGAGAGGGAGGGTTAGCCAAAAACATTCAGTACTTC
TRBV27	TRBJ2-5	many	NA	CASSHSETQYF	TGTGCCAGCAGCCACTCAGAGACCCAGTACTTC
TRBV12-3/TRBV12-4	TRBJ2-1	NA	TRBD2	CASTLAGGIEQFF	TGTGCCAGCACTCTAGCGGGGGGTATTGAGCAGTTCTTC
TRBV24-1	TRBJ1-5	NA	TRBD1	CATSDTGGAQPQHF	TGTGCCACCAGTGACACAGGGGGCGCGCAGCCCCAGCATTTT
TRBV5-1	TRBJ1-1	many	NA	CASSLTGVTEAFF	TGTGCCAGCAGCTTAACCGGGGTCACTGAAGCTTTCTTT
TRBV19	TRBJ2-7	NA	NA	CASSIVRGSYEQYF	TGTGCCAGTAGTATAGTAAGAGGATCCTACGAGCAGTACTTC
TRBV7-2	TRBJ1-2	many	TRBD1	CATRAGGGGYGYTF	TGTGCCACCAGAGCAGGGGGCGGTGGCTATGGCTACACCTTC
TRBV27	TRBJ2-2	NA	NA	CASSVYGGGTNTGELFF	TGTGCCAGCAGTGTTTATGGAGGCGGGACGAACACCGGGGAGCTGTTTTTT
TRBV6-1	TRBJ2-5	many	TRBD1	CASRQGHRGETQYF	TGTGCCAGCAGACAGGGGCACAGGGGGGAGACCCAGTACTTC
TRBV30	TRBJ1-6	few	NA	CAWIGARGYNSPLHF	TGTGCCTGGATTGGGGCCCGGGGATATAATTCACCCCTCCACTTT
TRBV13	TRBJ2-5	many	NA	CASSPTPGETQYF	TGTGCCAGCAGCCCGACCCCCGGGGAGACCCAGTACTTC
TRBV28	TRBJ1-1	many	NA	CASSLLARGGTEAFF	TGTGCCAGCAGTTTATTGGCAAGAGGGGGCACTGAAGCTTTCTTT